Shown below are 29 T cell receptor beta chains from a single sample sequenced in a study of blood T cell repertoires in COVID-19. TCRdb's copy holds only in-frame clones and misses some; the assay was immunoSEQ multiplex PCR. The sample contains some 290,000 clones, about nine tenths of which appear only once. Sequencing was performed on peripheral blood. These receptors were collected from a woman in her 30s with COVID-19, enrolled during active disease.

The chain links TRBV9 to TRBJ2-2; D is unresolved. V was cut by 4 bases and J by 9 bases, with 13 bases left in between. The V gene's germline CDR1 is SGDLS and CDR2 YYNGEE. The CDR3 is made up of 13 amino acids. The DNA for the CDR3 is TGTGCCAGCAGCCCCCTGACGGAGCGGGAGCTGTTTTTT. It codes for CASSPLTERELFF.

The chain is built from TRBV5-1 and TRBJ2-1, with 11 nucleotides matching TRBD2. V shed 2 bases and J 2 bases; nucleotides not matched to a gene: 6. Per germline, CDR1 SGHRS and CDR2 YFSETQ. CDR3 length: 17 amino acids. CDR3 residues: CASSFTTSGSTYNEQFF. The CDR3 DNA follows: TGCGCCAGCAGCTTCACTACTAGCGGGAGTACCTACAATGAGCAGTTCTTC. Using reference TRBV5-1 and TRBJ2-1 for the parts outside the CDR3, the full variable domain is KAGVTQTPRYLIKTRGQQVTLSCSPISGHRSVSWYQQTPGQGLQFLFEYFSETQRNKGNFPGRFSGRQFSNSRSEMNVSTLELGDSALYLCASSFTTSGSTYNEQFFGPGTRLTVL.

This clone was observed once. V gene TRBV19 combines with J gene TRBJ1-1, with D possibly matching TRBD1 (6 bases). From germline, CDR1 is LNHDA and CDR2 SQIVND (reference sequence). V dropped 2 bases and J dropped 11 bases, with 9 bases sitting between them. The CDR3 is 11 amino acids. The DNA of the CDR3 is TGTGCCAGTAGTATACGGGGGGCGGCTTTCTTT. It yields the protein CASSIRGAAFF.

This clone was found a few times. In DNA form, the CDR3 reads TGTGCCAGCACCTCGGGGGTTCGGGATGGCTACACCTTC. This codes for CASTSGVRDGYTF. The chain couples TRBV12-3 or TRBV12-4 to TRBJ1-2, with D possibly being TRBD1 (5 bases). The V end was cut by 7 bases, the J end by 6 bases, with 15 bases between. The CDR3 runs 13 residues.

The chain combines TRBV10-2 with TRBJ1-2; D gene uncertain. V lost 6 bases, J lost 3 bases, and 17 bases lay in between. Germline V gene sequence: CDR1 WSHSY, CDR2 SAAADI. The length of the CDR3 is 15 residues. This CDR3 is CASSPGLNGDYGYTF. CDR3 sequence (DNA): TGCGCCAGCAGCCCCGGACTCAACGGCGACTATGGCTACACCTTC.

This clone was seen once. The chain is built from TRBV6-2 or TRBV6-3 and TRBJ1-2; 8 nucleotides align to TRBD1. V was pared by 4 bases and J by 4 bases, with 5 bases of the junction left unmatched. The CDR3 runs to 14 residues. Germline-derived CDR1 and CDR2 are MNHEY and SVGEGT. The CDR3 DNA follows: TGTGCCAGCAGTTGGGGACAGGAGACCTATGGCTACACCTTC. Encoded protein: CASSWGQETYGYTF.

The chain is built from TRBV19 and TRBJ2-7; weak D call: TRBD2 (5 bases). CDR1 is LNHDA, CDR2 SQIVND, per germline (reference sequence). V shed 5 bases and J shed 2 bases, with 16 bases lying between them. The CDR3 totals 15 residues. The CDR3 sequence is CASSRRLGEPYEQYF. DNA of the CDR3: TGTGCCAGTAGTCGAAGGCTTGGGGAGCCCTACGAGCAGTACTTC. Using reference TRBV19 and TRBJ2-7 for the parts outside the CDR3, the full variable domain is DGGITQSPKYLFRKEGQNVTLSCEQNLNHDAMYWYRQDPGQGLRLIYYSQIVNDFQKGDIAEGYSVSREKKESFPLTVTSAQKNPTAFYLCASSRRLGEPYEQYFGPGTRLTVT.

This chain uses TRBV5-1 with TRBJ2-1; D may be TRBD1 (6 bases). Per germline, CDR1 SGHRS and CDR2 YFSETQ. V lost 1 base, J lost 6 bases, and 14 bases lay in between. CDR3 length: 15 amino acids. CDR3 bases: TGCGCCAGCAGCTTGTCCCAGGGGATTGGCAATGAGCAGTTCTTC. Protein product: CASSLSQGIGNEQFF.

The chain carries TRBV5-1 and TRBJ1-1; D is unclear. CDR1 is SGHRS and CDR2 is YFSETQ in the germline V gene. This CDR3 spans 15 amino acids. The germline V and J ends were trimmed by 4 bases and 2 bases, with 15 bases remaining between them. The CDR3 spells CASSPARGLNTEAFF. The CDR3, as DNA: TGCGCCAGCAGCCCGGCTCGCGGGCTCAACACTGAAGCTTTCTTT.

The CDR3 region is CASSNRPNTLYSNQPQHF. The CDR3 DNA follows: TGTGCCAGTAGCAACAGACCGAATACCCTATATAGCAATCAGCCCCAGCATTTT. The V gene is TRBV19, the J gene TRBJ1-5, with no clear D. CDR3 length: 18 residues. Trimming took off 6 bases at V and 0 bases at J, with 21 bases between the two ends. Germline values: CDR1 LNHDA, CDR2 SQIVND (reference sequence).

The chain carries TRBV30 and TRBJ1-1; 11 bases match TRBD1. The germline V gene has CDR1 GTSNPN and CDR2 SVGIG (reference sequence). This CDR3 spans 14 amino acids. Trimming at V came to 5 bases and at J to 1 base, leaving 3 bases not matched to a gene. As DNA, the CDR3 is TGTGCCTGGGGTGGACAGGGGGCGAACACTGAAGCTTTCTTT. Translating it yields CAWGGQGANTEAFF.

This clone was recorded only once. The chain combines TRBV7-9 with TRBJ2-7; tentative D call: TRBD2 (6 bases). Trimming took off 3 bases at V and 2 bases at J, with 11 bases between the two ends. The CDR3 runs 14 residues. Germline loops: CDR1 SEHNR, CDR2 FQNEAQ (reference sequence). In DNA form, the CDR3 reads TGTGCCAGCAGCTTCCAACCGGGGGCCTACGAGCAGTACTTC. It yields the protein CASSFQPGAYEQYF.

The genes are TRBV3-1 (or the pseudogene TRBV3-2) and TRBJ2-3, with 11 bases fitting TRBD1. Germline CDR1 reads LGHDT; CDR2 reads YNNKEL (reference sequence). This CDR3 region has 17 residues. After removal of 1 base from V and 3 bases from J, the junction contained 6 bases not matched to a gene. The CDR3 protein is CASSQGRGQGVTDTQYF. The CDR3 DNA follows: TGTGCCAGCAGCCAAGGGCGGGGACAGGGGGTAACAGATACGCAGTATTTT.

The J gene is TRBJ2-7, the V gene TRBV10-1, with D maybe TRBD2 (6 bases). V was pared by 3 bases and J by 1 base, with 13 bases between. Per germline, CDR1 WNHNN and CDR2 SYGVQD (reference sequence). This CDR3 region has 15 residues. The chain's CDR3 is CASSERLVGSYEQYF. The DNA for the CDR3 is TGCGCCAGCAGTGAACGACTAGTAGGGTCCTACGAGCAGTACTTC.

The rearrangement links TRBV6-5 to TRBJ2-2, with 10 bases that match TRBD2. Trimming removed 3 bases from V and 6 bases from J; junction bases left unmatched: 7. The germline V gene has CDR1 MNHEY and CDR2 SVGAGI. CDR3 length equals 16 residues. CDR3 sequence reads: CASSYQPSGSAGELFF. The DNA of the CDR3 is TGTGCCAGCAGTTATCAACCTAGCGGGAGTGCCGGGGAGCTGTTTTTT.

The V and J genes are TRBV12-5 and TRBJ1-1, with D maybe TRBD1 (6 bases). The V and J ends lost 6 bases and 3 bases respectively, with 11 bases between them. The germline CDR1 and CDR2 sequences are LGHNT and FRNRAP. The CDR3 is 13 amino acids. The DNA for the CDR3 is TGTGCTAGTGGCAGAACAGGGTACACTGAAGCTTTCTTT. Its translation: CASGRTGYTEAFF.

The chain uses TRBV20-1 and TRBJ2-2; D remains unclear. CDR1 is DFQATT and CDR2 is SNEGSKA in the germline V gene (reference sequence). The V and J ends lost 3 bases and 2 bases respectively, with 10 bases between them. The CDR3 loop spans 14 amino acids. CDR3 in amino acids: CSASVPTNTGELFF. CDR3 sequence (DNA): TGCAGTGCTAGTGTTCCTACCAACACCGGGGAGCTGTTTTTT.

Worth noting for this clone: Other nucleotide sequences in the sample specify the same CDR3. This rearrangement joins TRBV10-3 to TRBJ1-1; 7 bases line up with TRBD1. Trimming at V came to 0 bases and at J to 4 bases, leaving 2 bases not matched to a gene. This CDR3 region has 14 residues. Germline-derived CDR1 and CDR2 are ENHRY and SYGVKD. In nucleotides, the CDR3 is TGTGCCATCAGTGAGTCGAACAGGGGCACTGAAGCTTTCTTT. This gives the protein CAISESNRGTEAFF.

The gene calls are TRBV29-1 and TRBJ2-2; 8 nucleotides line up with TRBD2. Germline V CDR1 and CDR2: SQVTM, ANQGSEA. There are 19 residues in the CDR3. V trimming: 0 bases; J trimming: 3 bases; junction bases outside the gene matches: 15. CDR3 bases: TGCAGCGTTGAAGACGGCGCATTTTCAGCGGGGGCCTACACCGGGGAGCTGTTTTTT. Its protein product is CSVEDGAFSAGAYTGELFF.

This chain uses TRBV19 with TRBJ2-7; TRBD2 matches 11 bases. This CDR3 spans 15 amino acids. Looked up from germline, CDR1 is LNHDA and CDR2 is SQIVND (reference sequence). The V segment lost 4 bases and the J segment 3 bases; nucleotides outside the gene matches: 5. This CDR3 is CASSSTLAGVYEQYF. The CDR3 bases are TGTGCCAGTAGTAGCACACTAGCGGGAGTCTACGAGCAGTACTTC.

The rearrangement links TRBV5-1 to TRBJ1-2; 8 nucleotides match TRBD1. The V segment lost 0 bases and the J segment 3 bases; nucleotides outside the gene matches: 4. The CDR3 consists of 15 residues. Germline CDR1 is SGHRS and CDR2 is YFSETQ. CDR3 sequence: CASSLAGGAYYGYTF. The CDR3 bases are TGCGCCAGCAGCTTGGCAGGGGGCGCTTACTATGGCTACACCTTC.

The V call is TRBV7-2, the J call TRBJ1-3; tentative D call: TRBD1 (6 bases). Trimming left V 4 bases short and J 0 bases short, with 10 bases between. The germline V gene has CDR1 SGHTA and CDR2 FQGNSA. CDR3 length: 15 residues. CDR3 bases: TGTGCCAGCAGCTACAGGGCCCTCTCTGGAAACACCATATATTTT. Protein product: CASSYRALSGNTIYF.

This chain joins TRBV19 and TRBJ1-5, with 8 bases matching TRBD1. From germline, CDR1 is LNHDA and CDR2 SQIVND (reference sequence). The CDR3 spans 16 residues. V dropped 3 bases and J dropped 2; count of bases not matched to a gene: 6. The DNA for the CDR3 is TGTGCCAGTAGTATTCAGGGGGCGGTTGGCAATCAGCCCCAGCATTTT. Amino acid sequence: CASSIQGAVGNQPQHF.

CDR3 in DNA: TGTGCCAGCAGCTTAGAGAACGCGGGGGAGCAGTACTTC. Translation: CASSLENAGEQYF. The J gene is TRBJ2-7, the V gene TRBV7-9; D perhaps matches TRBD2 (6 bases). V was pared by 1 base and J by 7 bases, with 11 bases between. The CDR3 is 13 amino acids. Germline V lookup: CDR1 SEHNR, CDR2 FQNEAQ (reference sequence).

V and J are TRBV5-1 and TRBJ1-1; perhaps TRBD1 as D (5 bases). Germline values: CDR1 SGHRS, CDR2 YFSETQ. Trimming left V 4 bases short and J 0 bases short, with 10 bases between. This CDR3 contains 14 residues. The CDR3 nucleotides are TGCGCCAGCAGCCCAGGGTACTTGAACACTGAAGCTTTCTTT. Amino acid sequence: CASSPGYLNTEAFF.

V gene TRBV19 combines with J gene TRBJ2-7, with D maybe TRBD1 (6 bases). The V and J ends lost 5 bases and 7 bases respectively, with 18 bases between them. This CDR3 spans 14 amino acids. Germline V CDR1 and CDR2: LNHDA, SQIVND (reference sequence). The CDR3 sequence is CASSPAGALGEQYF. CDR3 DNA: TGTGCCAGTAGTCCGGCAGGGGCCTTGGGGGAGCAGTACTTC.

The chain couples TRBV5-6 to TRBJ2-1, with 14 bases that match TRBD2. The germline V gene encodes CDR1 SGHDT and CDR2 YYEEEE. J gave up 8 bases and V 4 bases, and 5 bases lay outside the gene matches. The length of the CDR3 is 15 residues. The DNA for the CDR3 is TGTGCCAGCAGCCCGGGACTAGCGGGAGTGGATGAGCAGTTCTTC. Its translation: CASSPGLAGVDEQFF.

This clone has a handful of counts. This chain joins TRBV7-2 and TRBJ1-1; the match to TRBD1 covers 7 bases. Losses at the gene ends were 4 bases for V and 10 bases for J; bases not matched to a gene: 6. CDR3 size: 12 residues. The germline V gene encodes CDR1 SGHTA and CDR2 FQGNSA. The CDR3 DNA is TGTGCCAGCAGCTCTGGGACAGATTTAGCTTTCTTT. Translation: CASSSGTDLAFF.

The chain combines TRBV15 with TRBJ2-7; TRBD1 agrees at 7 bases. The length of the CDR3 is 13 residues. Trimming cost V 0 bases and J 5 bases; bases outside gene matches: 1. Germline V CDR1 and CDR2: LNHNV, YYDKDF (reference sequence). This CDR3 reads CATSRETGDEQYF. CDR3 nucleotide sequence: TGTGCCACCAGCAGAGAAACAGGGGACGAGCAGTACTTC.